The clone carrying this T cell receptor beta chain was recorded many times. The antigen remains unidentified. The data derive from a study of human T cells and chemical hapten exposure. Study-level information: TCR yields per sample varied, mainly owing to small pooled library volume differences.

The sample's time point: healthy volunteer bleed at 2 weeks. The total RNA was obtained from whole blood that was not fractionated. The trim removed 2 bases at V and 7 bases at J, leaving 7 bases unmatched. Per the germline V gene, CDR1 is MNHEY and CDR2 is SVGAGI. The CDR3 runs 14 residues. Unique molecular identifiers were attached to individual cDNA molecules within the library. TCRdb independently ran MiXCR on the RACE reads; one entry per CDR3 protein. The table has tens of thousands of distinct CDR3 sequences, less than 8% seen once; the top ten hold approximately 10%. Study results and caveats: TCRs exceeding 1 in 1000 frequency stayed unchanged with DPC sensitization.

Source material: whole blood. The V call is TRBV6-5, the J call TRBJ1-1; TRBD1 matches at 7 bases. The TCR originated in a human donor in good health. Some clones in this sample may be carry-over from other donors' samples. CDR3 DNA: TGTGCCAGCAGTTACGTTGTAGGGGGCGATGAAGCTTTCTTT. This translates into CASSYVVGGDEAFF.